The present entry profiles one T cell receptor beta chain with its context. As yet, its antigen is unknown. One end of the junction is discordant with germline, which a read error may explain. This specimen comes from a study of tumor-infiltrating lymphocytes in primary liver carcinoma. Study-level results: In the absence of sorting, bulk samples left CD4+ and CD8+ repertoires uncompared. Lower overlap was observed for tumor-adjacent and tumor-blood pairs relative to tumor region pairs.

Unsorted whole blood served as the source of blood RNA, and germline DNA was extracted as well. Preoperatively, peripheral blood was drawn, roughly 3.6 milliliters in total. TCR beta cDNA was reverse-transcribed from around 0.55 ug of total RNA. The reaction used a constant-region primer and ProtoScript II reverse transcriptase. Slightly modified ARM-PCR with three nested multiplex PCR rounds yielded TCR beta libraries. Amplification in the first two PCR rounds was performed using TRBV1-TRBV30 forward primers and a C-beta reverse primer for approximately 10 cycles each. MiXCR, run by TCRdb on the multiplex PCR reads, gives a single entry per CDR3 protein. The sample gives approximately 330,000 distinct CDR3 sequences, about 61% of which show up once; about 6.1% is in the top ten. CDR3 length: 14 amino acids. The V gene's germline CDR1 is SGHAT and CDR2 FQNNGV.

The sequence was obtained from a man aged 35 to 55 with primary liver carcinoma and hepatitis B virus infection. The chain joins TRBV11-2 to TRBJ2-7; the match to TRBD2 covers 7 bases. The sample consisted of peripheral blood. Here the CDR3 reads CASRLAGIQEWQYF. CDR3 sequence (DNA): TGTGCCAGCAGATTAGCGGGTATCCAGGAATGGCAGTACTTC.